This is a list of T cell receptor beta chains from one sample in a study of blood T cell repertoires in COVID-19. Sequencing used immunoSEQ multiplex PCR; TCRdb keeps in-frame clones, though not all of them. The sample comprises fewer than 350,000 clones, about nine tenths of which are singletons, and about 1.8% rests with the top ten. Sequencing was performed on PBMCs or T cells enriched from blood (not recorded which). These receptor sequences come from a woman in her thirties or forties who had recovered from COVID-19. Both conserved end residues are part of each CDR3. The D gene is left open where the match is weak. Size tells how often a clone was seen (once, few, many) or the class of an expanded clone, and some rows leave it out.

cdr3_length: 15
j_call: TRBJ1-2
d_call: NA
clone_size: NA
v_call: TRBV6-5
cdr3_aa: CASSYSGTVNYGYTF
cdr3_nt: TGTGCCAGCAGTTACTCGGGCACAGTAAACTATGGCTACACCTTC

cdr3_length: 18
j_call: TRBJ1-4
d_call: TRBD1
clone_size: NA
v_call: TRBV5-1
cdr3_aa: CASSPGRQGAYEGKKLFF
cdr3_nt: TGCGCCAGCAGCCCGGGCCGGCAGGGGGCATACGAGGGGAAAAAACTGTTTTTT

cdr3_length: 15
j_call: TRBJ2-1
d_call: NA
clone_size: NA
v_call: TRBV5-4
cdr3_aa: CASSSETQTRREQFF
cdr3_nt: TGTGCCAGCAGCTCTGAGACTCAAACCCGGAGGGAGCAGTTCTTC

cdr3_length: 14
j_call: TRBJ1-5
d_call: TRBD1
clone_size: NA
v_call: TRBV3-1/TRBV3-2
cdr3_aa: CASSPTGSNQPQHF
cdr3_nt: TGTGCCAGCAGCCCGACAGGGAGCAATCAGCCCCAGCATTTT

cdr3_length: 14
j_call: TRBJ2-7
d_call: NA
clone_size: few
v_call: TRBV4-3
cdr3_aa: CASSQDRGSYEQYF
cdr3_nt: TGCGCCAGCAGCCAAGATCGGGGTTCCTACGAGCAGTACTTC

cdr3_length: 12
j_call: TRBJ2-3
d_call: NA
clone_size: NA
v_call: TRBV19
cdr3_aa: CASSIVGDTQYF
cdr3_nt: TGTGCCAGTAGTATAGTCGGGGATACGCAGTATTTT

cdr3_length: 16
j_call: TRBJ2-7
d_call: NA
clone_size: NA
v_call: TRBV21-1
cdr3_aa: CASSCRDRDSSYEQYF
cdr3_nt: TGTGCCAGCAGCTGCCGGGACAGGGACTCTTCCTACGAGCAGTACTTC

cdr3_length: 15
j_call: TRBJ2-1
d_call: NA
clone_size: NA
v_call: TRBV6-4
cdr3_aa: CASSPLATGANEQFF
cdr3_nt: TGTGCCAGCAGTCCCCTAGCGACCGGGGCCAATGAGCAGTTCTTC

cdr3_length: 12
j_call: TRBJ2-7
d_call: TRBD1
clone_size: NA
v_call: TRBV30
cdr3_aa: CAGHRGSYEQYF
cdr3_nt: TGTGCCGGGCACAGGGGCTCCTACGAGCAGTACTTC

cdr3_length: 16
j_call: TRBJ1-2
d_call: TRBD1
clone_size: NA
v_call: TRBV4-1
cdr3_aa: CASSQGTGFAGLGYTF
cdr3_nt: TGCGCCAGCAGCCAAGGGACAGGGTTCGCCGGGCTTGGCTACACCTTC

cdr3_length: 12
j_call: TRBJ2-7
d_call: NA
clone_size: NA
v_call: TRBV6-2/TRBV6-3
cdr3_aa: CASSHQGIEQYF
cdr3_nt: TGTGCCAGCAGTCACCAGGGGATCGAGCAGTACTTC

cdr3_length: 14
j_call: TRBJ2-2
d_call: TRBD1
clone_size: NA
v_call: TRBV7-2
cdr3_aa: CASSRDRGSGELFF
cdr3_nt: TGTGCCAGCAGTCGGGACAGGGGTAGCGGGGAGCTGTTTTTT

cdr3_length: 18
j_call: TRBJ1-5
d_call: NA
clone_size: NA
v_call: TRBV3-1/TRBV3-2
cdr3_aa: CASSHSSAGVGSNQPQHF
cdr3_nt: TGTGCCAGCAGCCACTCCTCGGCCGGGGTGGGGAGCAATCAGCCCCAGCATTTT

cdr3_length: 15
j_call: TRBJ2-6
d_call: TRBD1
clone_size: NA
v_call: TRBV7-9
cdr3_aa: CASLQGAYGANVLTF
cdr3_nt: TGTGCCAGTCTCCAGGGGGCGTACGGGGCCAACGTCCTGACTTTC

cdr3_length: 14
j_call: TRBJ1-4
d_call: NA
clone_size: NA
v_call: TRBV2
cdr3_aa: CASSEGRVGEKLFF
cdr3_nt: TGTGCCAGCAGTGAAGGCAGGGTCGGTGAAAAACTGTTTTTT

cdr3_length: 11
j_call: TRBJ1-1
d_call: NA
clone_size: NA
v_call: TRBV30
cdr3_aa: CAWSYTREAFF
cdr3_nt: TGTGCCTGGAGTTATACGAGGGAAGCTTTCTTT

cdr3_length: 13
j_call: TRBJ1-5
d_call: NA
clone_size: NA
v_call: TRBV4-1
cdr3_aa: CASSRGIDQPQHF
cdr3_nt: TGCGCCAGCAGCCGCGGCATAGATCAGCCCCAGCATTTT

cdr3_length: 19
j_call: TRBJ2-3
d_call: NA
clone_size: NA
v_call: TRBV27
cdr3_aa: CASSLRGGTLGFLTDTQYF
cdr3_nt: TGTGCCAGCAGTTTACGGGGCGGGACCCTAGGATTTCTCACAGATACGCAGTATTTT

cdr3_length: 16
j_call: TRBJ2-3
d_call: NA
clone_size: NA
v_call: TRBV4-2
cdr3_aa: CASSQPRDFPTDTQYF
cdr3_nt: TGTGCCAGCAGCCAACCTAGGGACTTCCCCACAGATACGCAGTATTTT

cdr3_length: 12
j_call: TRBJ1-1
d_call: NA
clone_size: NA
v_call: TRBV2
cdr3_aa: CASRRMAGAAFF
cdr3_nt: TGTGCCAGCAGACGCATGGCGGGCGCGGCTTTCTTT

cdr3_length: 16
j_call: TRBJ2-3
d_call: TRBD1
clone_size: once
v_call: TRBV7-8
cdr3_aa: CASSYRQGKSTDTQYF
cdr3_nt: TGTGCCAGCAGCTATAGACAGGGGAAGAGCACAGATACGCAGTATTTT

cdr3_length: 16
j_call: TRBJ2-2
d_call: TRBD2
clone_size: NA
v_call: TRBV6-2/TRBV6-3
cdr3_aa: CASSYSAAGITGELFF
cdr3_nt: TGTGCCAGCAGTTACTCGGCAGCGGGGATCACCGGGGAGCTGTTTTTT

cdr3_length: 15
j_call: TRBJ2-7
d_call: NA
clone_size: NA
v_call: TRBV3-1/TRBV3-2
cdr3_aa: CASSQAGGSSYEQYF
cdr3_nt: TGTGCCAGCAGCCAAGCGGGGGGCTCCTCCTACGAGCAGTACTTC

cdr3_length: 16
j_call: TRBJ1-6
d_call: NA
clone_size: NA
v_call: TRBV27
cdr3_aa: CASSSPPSGRNSPLHF
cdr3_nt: TGTGCCAGCAGTTCCCCCCCGTCAGGGCGGAATTCACCCCTCCACTTT

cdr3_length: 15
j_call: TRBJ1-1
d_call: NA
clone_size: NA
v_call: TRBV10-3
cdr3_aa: CAISDSRGGNTEAFF
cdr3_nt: TGTGCCATCAGTGATTCTAGGGGGGGGAACACTGAAGCTTTCTTT

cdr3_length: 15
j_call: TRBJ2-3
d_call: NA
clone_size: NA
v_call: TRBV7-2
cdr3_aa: CASSLAGGRTDTQYF
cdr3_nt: TGTGCCAGCAGCTTAGCGGGGGGGCGTACAGATACGCAGTATTTT

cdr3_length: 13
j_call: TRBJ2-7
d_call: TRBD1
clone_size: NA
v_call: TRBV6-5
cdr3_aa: CASSPGQDYEQYF
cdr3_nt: TGTGCCAGCAGTCCGGGACAGGACTACGAGCAGTACTTC

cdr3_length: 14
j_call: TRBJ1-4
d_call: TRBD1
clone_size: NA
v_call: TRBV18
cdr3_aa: CASAPGQGIEKLFF
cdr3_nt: TGTGCCAGCGCCCCGGGACAGGGGATTGAAAAACTGTTTTTT

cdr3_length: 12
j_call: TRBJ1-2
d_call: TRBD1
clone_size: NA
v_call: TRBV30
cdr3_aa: CAWSGTGVSYTF
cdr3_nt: TGTGCCTGGAGTGGGACAGGGGTAAGCTACACCTTC